Below, 5 T cell receptor beta chains from the same sample are listed, as sequenced in a study of T cell changes during pregnancy in multiple sclerosis. Method: immunoSEQ multiplex PCR; TCRdb's copy keeps in-frame clones and lacks some. The sample consists of 100,000 or so clones, approximately 95% of them appearing once. The sample was peripheral blood, taken after pregnancy. These TCRs come from a female donor in good health, enrolled as a control in a pregnancy study.

This clone was recorded a few times. The chain is built from TRBV4-2 and TRBJ1-1; 10 bases align to TRBD1. The CDR3 sequence is 19 residues long. Trimming removed 0 bases from V and 11 bases from J; junction bases left unmatched: 21. Germline loops: CDR1 LGHNA, CDR2 YNFKEQ. The CDR3 protein is CASSQDYLGILGQGSRAFF. DNA for the CDR3: TGTGCCAGCAGCCAAGACTATCTAGGGATCTTGGGACAGGGGAGTCGGGCTTTCTTT.

J is TRBJ2-1 and V is TRBV18; D is undetermined. This CDR3 has 15 amino acids. Germline values: CDR1 KGHSH, CDR2 LQKENI. V lost 3 bases and J 4 bases, leaving 13 bases between the germline ends. CDR3 sequence (DNA): TGTGCCAGCTCACCTGAGGCGACCTTGTACAATGAGCAGTTCTTC. Encoded protein: CASSPEATLYNEQFF.

V is TRBV2 and J is TRBJ2-5; 7 bases match TRBD2. V was pared by 2 bases and J by 10 bases, with 1 base of the junction left unmatched. Looked up from germline, CDR1 is SNHLY and CDR2 is FYNNEI. This CDR3 region has 11 residues. The CDR3 here is CASSETGGQYF. The CDR3 region has the DNA TGTGCCAGCAGTGAAACGGGGGGCCAGTACTTC.

The genes are TRBV25-1 and TRBJ2-7; 11 bases match TRBD2. The J segment lost 5 bases and the V segment lost 2 bases, leaving 5 bases of the junction unmatched. The length of the CDR3 is 15 residues. Germline CDR1 is MGHDK and CDR2 is SYGVNS. CDR3 amino acids: CASSEDTSGSNEQYF. CDR3 bases: TGTGCCAGCAGTGAAGATACTAGCGGGAGCAACGAGCAGTACTTC.

The CDR3 coding sequence is TGTGCCAGCAGTTCCTTACAGGGGGTGGCCACTGAAGCTTTCTTT. Translation: CASSSLQGVATEAFF. The chain couples TRBV28 to TRBJ1-1; TRBD1 agrees at 8 bases. The germline V gene encodes CDR1 MDHEN and CDR2 SYDVKM. V shed 4 bases, J shed 4 bases, and the junction held 8 bases outside the gene matches. This CDR3 spans 15 amino acids. Full variable domain (rest looked up from reference TRBV28 and TRBJ1-1): DVKVTQSSRYLVKRTGEKVFLECVQDMDHENMFWYRQDPGLGLRLIYFSYDVKMKEKGDIPEGYSVSREKKERFSLILESASTNQTSMYLCASSSLQGVATEAFFGQGTRLTVV.